The clone carrying this T cell receptor beta chain was counted at least ten times. This entry belongs to a study of regulatory T cells in long-lasting Graves disease. HTBI primers from iRepertoire and Arm-PCR of CDR3 regions yielded the TCR beta libraries. TCRdb re-called the multiplex PCR reads through MiXCR, storing one row per CDR3 protein. The sample shows approximately 470,000 distinct CDR3 sequences, about 16% of them seen only once. Time point given: newly diagnosed GD, antithyroid drugs for less than 3 months. Researchers made the TCR library from RNA that was extracted from PBMCs. These same records also appear under a second study, on T cells in Graves' hyperthyroidism and ophthalmopathy.

The starting material was peripheral blood mononuclear cells (PBMCs), obtained at new diagnosis, from a patient treated with antithyroid drugs. This sequence originates from a man aged 35-49 years with Graves disease.

The DNA for the CDR3 is TGTGCCAGCAGCTTAGAGGTGGCGGCTACGCAGTATTTT. It yields the protein CASSLEVAATQYF. This sequence joins TRBV11-2 and TRBJ2-3, with unresolved D. V lost 0 bases, J lost 8 bases, and 9 bases lay in between. The CDR3 consists of 13 residues. The V gene's germline CDR1 is SGHAT and CDR2 FQNNGV.